This paragraph covers one TCR beta chain sequence. Its target is unknown. The data are from a study of cytomegalovirus exposure and HLA in healthy donors. Study-level points and caveats: Common viral pathogens were later found to be apparently linked to several of the most significant clusters. In a later analysis, the majority of CMV-associated beta chains seemingly showed HLA restriction.

CDR3 length: 13 residues. V was clipped by 1 base and J by 5 bases, with 9 bases between them. Germline-derived CDR1 and CDR2 are PRHDT and FYEKMQ (reference sequence). Vbeta (60) and Jbeta (13) primers were used in the PCR. The authors' processing: About 9.9 million shared chains were among 80 million or so unique TCR beta chains counted in a later analysis. The table came from immunoSEQ multiplex PCR; TCRdb's copy has only in-frame clones and leaves some out. V, J and clone size reflect that table, while D and trimming were determined from the DNA. The sample records some 130,000 clones, 65% to 80% being singletons.

The receptor was derived from a male donor in good health and CMV-seropositive. The chain combines TRBV13 with TRBJ2-7; tentative D call: TRBD1 (6 bases). The specimen sequenced was PBMCs. CDR3 coding DNA: TGTGCCAGCAGCTTAGACAGGGTTCACGAGCAGTACTTC. Translating it yields CASSLDRVHEQYF.